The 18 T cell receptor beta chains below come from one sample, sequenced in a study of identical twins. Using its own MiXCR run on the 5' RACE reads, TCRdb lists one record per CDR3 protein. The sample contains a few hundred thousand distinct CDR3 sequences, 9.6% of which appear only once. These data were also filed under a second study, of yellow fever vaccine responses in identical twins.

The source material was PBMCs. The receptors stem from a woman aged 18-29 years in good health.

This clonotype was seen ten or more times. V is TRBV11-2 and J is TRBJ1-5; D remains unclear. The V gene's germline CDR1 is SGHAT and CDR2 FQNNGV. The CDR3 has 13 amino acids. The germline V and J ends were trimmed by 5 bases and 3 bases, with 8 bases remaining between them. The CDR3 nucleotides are TGTGCCAGCAGCACCCGTACCAATCAGCCCCAGCATTTT. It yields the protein CASSTRTNQPQHF.

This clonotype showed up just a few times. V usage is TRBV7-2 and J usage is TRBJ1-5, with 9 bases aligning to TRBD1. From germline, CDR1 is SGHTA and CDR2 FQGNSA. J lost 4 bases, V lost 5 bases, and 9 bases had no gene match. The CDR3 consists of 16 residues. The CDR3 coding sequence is TGTGCCAGCAGCCCTTCCGGGACAGGGCGTAATCAGCCCCAGCATTTT. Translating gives CASSPSGTGRNQPQHF.

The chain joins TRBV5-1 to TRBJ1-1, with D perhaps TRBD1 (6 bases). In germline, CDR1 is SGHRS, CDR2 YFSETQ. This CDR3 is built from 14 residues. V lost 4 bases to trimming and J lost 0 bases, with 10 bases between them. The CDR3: CASSQRQVNTEAFF. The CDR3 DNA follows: TGCGCCAGCAGCCAAAGACAGGTGAACACTGAAGCTTTCTTT.

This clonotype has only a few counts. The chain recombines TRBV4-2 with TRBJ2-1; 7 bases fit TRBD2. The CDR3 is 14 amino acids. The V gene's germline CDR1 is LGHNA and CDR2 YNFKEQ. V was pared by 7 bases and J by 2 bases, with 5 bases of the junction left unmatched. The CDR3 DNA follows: TGTGCCAGCAATGGGGGGGGGGCCTACAATGAGCAGTTCTTC. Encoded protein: CASNGGGAYNEQFF.

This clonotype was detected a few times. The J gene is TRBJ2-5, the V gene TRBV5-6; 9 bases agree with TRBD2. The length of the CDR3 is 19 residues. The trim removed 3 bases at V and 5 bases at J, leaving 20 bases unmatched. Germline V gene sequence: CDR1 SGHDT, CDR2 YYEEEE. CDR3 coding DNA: TGTGCCAGCAGCTCCCTAGAATTGGTAGCGGGGGATAATTGGGAGACCCAGTACTTC. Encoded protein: CASSSLELVAGDNWETQYF.

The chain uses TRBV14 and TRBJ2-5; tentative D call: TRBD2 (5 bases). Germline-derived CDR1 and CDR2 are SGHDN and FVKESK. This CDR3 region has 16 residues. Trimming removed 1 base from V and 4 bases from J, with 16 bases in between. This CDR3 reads CASSQGGAAYRETQYF. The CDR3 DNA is TGTGCCAGCAGCCAAGGGGGAGCGGCGTACCGAGAGACCCAGTACTTC.

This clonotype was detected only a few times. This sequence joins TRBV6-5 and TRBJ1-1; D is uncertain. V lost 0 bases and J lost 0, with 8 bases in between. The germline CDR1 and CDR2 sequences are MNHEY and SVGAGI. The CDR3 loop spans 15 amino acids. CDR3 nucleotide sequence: TGTGCCAGCAGTTACTCCCCGAGGTTGAACACTGAAGCTTTCTTT. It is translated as CASSYSPRLNTEAFF.

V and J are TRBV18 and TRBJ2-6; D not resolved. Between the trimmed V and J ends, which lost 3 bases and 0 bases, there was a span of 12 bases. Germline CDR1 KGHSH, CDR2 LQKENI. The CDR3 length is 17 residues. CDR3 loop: CASSPSSTYSGANVLTF. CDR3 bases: TGTGCCAGCTCACCTAGCTCCACCTACTCTGGGGCCAACGTCCTGACTTTC.

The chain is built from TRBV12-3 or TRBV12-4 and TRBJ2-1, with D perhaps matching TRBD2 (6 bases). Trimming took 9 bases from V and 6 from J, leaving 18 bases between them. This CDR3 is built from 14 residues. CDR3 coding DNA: TGTGCCAGTTGCCGGGACGGGGGTGTCAATGAGCAGTTCTTC. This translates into CASCRDGGVNEQFF.

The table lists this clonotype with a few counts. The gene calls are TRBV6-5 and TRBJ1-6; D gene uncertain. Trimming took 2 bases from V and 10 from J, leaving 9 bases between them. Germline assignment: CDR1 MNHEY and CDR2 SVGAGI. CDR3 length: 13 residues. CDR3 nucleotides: TGTGCCAGCAGTTACCGGGTTTTGTCACCCCTCCACTTT. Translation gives CASSYRVLSPLHF.

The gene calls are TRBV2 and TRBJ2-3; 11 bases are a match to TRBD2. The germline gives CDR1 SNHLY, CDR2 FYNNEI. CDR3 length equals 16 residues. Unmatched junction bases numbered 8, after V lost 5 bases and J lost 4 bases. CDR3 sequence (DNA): TGTGCCAGCAGTTACCCGACTAGCGGGGATGCAGATACGCAGTATTTT. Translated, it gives CASSYPTSGDADTQYF. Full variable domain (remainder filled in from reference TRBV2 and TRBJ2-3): EPEVTQTPSHQVTQMGQEVILRCVPISNHLYFYWYRQILGQKVEFLVSFYNNEISEKSEIFDDQFSVERPDGSNFTLKIRSTKLEDSAMYFCASSYPTSGDADTQYFGPGTRLTVL.

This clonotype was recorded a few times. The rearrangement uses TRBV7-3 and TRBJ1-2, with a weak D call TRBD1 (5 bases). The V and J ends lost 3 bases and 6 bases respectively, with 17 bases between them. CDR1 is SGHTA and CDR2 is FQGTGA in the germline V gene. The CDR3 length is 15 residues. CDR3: CASSFAPQGADGYTF. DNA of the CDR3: TGTGCCAGCAGCTTCGCCCCGCAGGGTGCGGATGGCTACACCTTC.

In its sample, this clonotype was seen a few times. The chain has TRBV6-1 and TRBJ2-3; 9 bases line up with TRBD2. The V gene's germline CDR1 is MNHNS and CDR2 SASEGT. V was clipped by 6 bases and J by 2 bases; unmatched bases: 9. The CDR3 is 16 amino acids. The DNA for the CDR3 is TGTGCCAGCAGCCCCCCTACTAGCGGGTTCACAGATACGCAGTATTTT. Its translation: CASSPPTSGFTDTQYF.

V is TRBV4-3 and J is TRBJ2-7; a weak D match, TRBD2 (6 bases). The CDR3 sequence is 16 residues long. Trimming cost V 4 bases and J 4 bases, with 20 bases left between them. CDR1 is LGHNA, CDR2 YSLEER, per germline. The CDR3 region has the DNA TGCGCCAGCAGCCGGCGTTTAGGTGGAGGGGTTTACGAGCAGTACTTC. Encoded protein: CASSRRLGGGVYEQYF.

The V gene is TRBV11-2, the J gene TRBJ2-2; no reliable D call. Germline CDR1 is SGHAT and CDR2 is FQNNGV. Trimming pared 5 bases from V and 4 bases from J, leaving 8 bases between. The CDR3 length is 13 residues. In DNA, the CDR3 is TGTGCCAGCAGCCCGGACGTCACCGGGGAGCTGTTTTTT. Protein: CASSPDVTGELFF. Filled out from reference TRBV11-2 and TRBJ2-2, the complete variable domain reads EAGVAQSPRYKIIEKRQSVAFWCNPISGHATLYWYQQILGQGPKLLIQFQNNGVVDDSQLPKDRFSAERLKGVDSTLKIQPAKLEDSAVYLCASSPDVTGELFFGEGSRLTVL.

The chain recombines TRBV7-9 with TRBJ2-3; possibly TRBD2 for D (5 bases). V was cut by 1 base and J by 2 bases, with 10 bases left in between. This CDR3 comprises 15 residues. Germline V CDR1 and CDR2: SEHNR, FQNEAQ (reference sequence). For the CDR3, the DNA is TGTGCCAGCAGCTTAGGCGCGGGCCCCACAGATACGCAGTATTTT. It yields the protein CASSLGAGPTDTQYF.

The DNA of the CDR3 is TGTGCCAGCAGTGTGCAGGACAGTGGAGAGAACACTGAAGCTTTCTTT. It is translated as CASSVQDSGENTEAFF. V and J are TRBV6-1 and TRBJ1-1, with D perhaps matching TRBD1 (6 bases). V was trimmed by 4 bases and J by 1 base, leaving 16 bases between them. This CDR3 comprises 16 residues. Looked up from germline, CDR1 is MNHNS and CDR2 is SASEGT.

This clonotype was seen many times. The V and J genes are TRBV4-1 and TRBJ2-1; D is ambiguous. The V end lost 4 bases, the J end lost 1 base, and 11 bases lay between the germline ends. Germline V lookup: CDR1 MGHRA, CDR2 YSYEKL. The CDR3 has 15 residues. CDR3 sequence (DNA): TGCGCCAGCAGCCTGTTGGGGAATTCCTACAATGAGCAGTTCTTC. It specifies CASSLLGNSYNEQFF.